This TCR beta chain was identified during a study of cytotoxic CD8 clonotypes in ibrutinib-treated CLL. Study-wide context: Among the patients, 10 to 11 presented as relapsed/refractory and around 15 as treatment-naive; 17 to 18 showed unmutated IGHV. The response samples were taken once patients had been treated for a median of about 12 months, range 6 to 36. On average, each sample had 255,043 productive templates and approximately 85,000 productive rearrangements.

Whole-study findings and limits: Treatment left the uncommon public clonotypes either contracted or stable in frequency.

Repertoires were generated with immunoSEQ multiplex PCR, while TCRdb's copy carries only in-frame clones and drops some. The data hold 250,000 to 350,000 clones, with 76% observed a single time. The CDR3 runs to 15 residues. V dropped 2 bases and J dropped 3 bases, with 10 bases sitting between them. This clone was found a few times. The target antigen is unknown. This TCR derives from a human donor with chronic lymphocytic leukemia. Specimen: PBMCs, collected at disease progression, from a patient treated with ibrutinib. The chain is built from TRBV23-1 and TRBJ2-2; unclear D gene. TRBV23-1 is treated as an ORF (open reading frame) with a function not yet certain. For the CDR3, the DNA is TGCGCCAGCAGTCAACAGCCTGGGGACACCGGGGAGCTGTTTTTT. Protein product: CASSQQPGDTGELFF.